This TCR beta chain was documented in a study of T cell changes during pregnancy in multiple sclerosis. V was clipped by 5 bases and J by 0 bases, with 11 bases between them. The V gene's germline CDR1 is KGHSH and CDR2 LQKENI. The CDR3 has 15 residues. TCRdb's table, derived via immunoSEQ multiplex PCR, lists solely in-frame clones and lacks some. The table shows 60,000 to 85,000 clones, with roughly 92% occurring only once. Specimen: peripheral blood, collected after pregnancy. This clonotype originated in a female donor in good health, enrolled as a control in a pregnancy study. The chain carries TRBV18 and TRBJ1-3; the D gene is possibly TRBD1 (6 bases). The chain's CDR3 is CASSDTGSSGNTIYF. Here the CDR3 DNA reads TGTGCCAGCTCAGACACAGGGTCCTCTGGAAACACCATATATTTT.